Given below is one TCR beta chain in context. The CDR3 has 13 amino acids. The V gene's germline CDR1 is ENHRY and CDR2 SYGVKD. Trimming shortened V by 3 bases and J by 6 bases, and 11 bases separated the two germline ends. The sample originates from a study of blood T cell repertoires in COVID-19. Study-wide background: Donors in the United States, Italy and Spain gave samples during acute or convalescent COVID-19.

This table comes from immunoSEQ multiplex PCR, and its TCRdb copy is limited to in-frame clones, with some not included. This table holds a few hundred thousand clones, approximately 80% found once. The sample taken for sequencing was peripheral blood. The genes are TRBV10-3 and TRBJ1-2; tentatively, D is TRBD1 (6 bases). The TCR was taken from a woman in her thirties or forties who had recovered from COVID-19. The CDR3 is CAISDRGSDGYTF. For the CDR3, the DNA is TGTGCCATCAGTGACAGGGGATCCGATGGCTACACCTTC.